Reported below is one TCR beta chain. The antigen it recognizes is unknown. No much larger clonotype is one base removed from it; base qualities were not supplied. This record comes from a study of T cell responses to AZD1222 COVID-19 vaccine (TCRdb year 2021). Regarding the research as a whole: A total of 230 to 250 trial participants underwent TCR sequencing, of whom nearly 210 had received two doses of AZD1222 and about 25 had received two doses of the MenACWY control vaccine. Enrollment into the trials was organized by age into subgroups of 18-55, 56-69 and 70-plus years, and those subgroups contained approximately 150, 30 and 60 TCR-sequenced participants, respectively.

On the study overall, not on this receptor specifically: After two AZD1222 doses, both the breadth and the depth of spike-specific TCRs were significantly higher than at day 0 and than in MenACWY recipients. Nearly half of unique spike-specific TCRs reportedly recognized epitopes outside regions mutated in the B.1.351 and B.1.1.7 variants. In the small 56-69-year group, the increase in depth fell short of significance, most likely because of low power. Conclusions about previously exposed vaccinees are limited, since just a handful of AZD1222 recipients were seropositive for SARS-CoV-2 at baseline. Participants were mostly white British, with more females than males. The authors suggested clonal diversity may have been underestimated. Because no day 14 peak-response samples were available, the repertoires could be characterized only after the peak T cell response. The vaccine-associated CD4 TCRs covered the entire spike protein, and the dominant responses fell in regions 160-218 and 743-854.

In light of the paper, this sample's time point label describes: about 28 days (+/-7) after the second vaccine dose. Because spike-specific TCR depth and breadth did not differ between the two schedules, AZD1222 recipients who got a second dose at roughly 4 weeks were pooled with those who got a second dose at roughly 12 weeks. Vaccinee samples were obtained from the UK trials COV001 and COV002, which included a single-blind randomized controlled phase 2/3 trial of AZD1222 (ChAdOx1 nCoV-19) in healthy adults. Trial participant PBMC samples were collected at day 0 and day 28 after the second dose for TCRbeta chain sequencing. The trim is 4 bases for V and 0 bases for J, with a gap of 6 bases between the germline ends. From a lookup of the germline V gene, CDR1 and CDR2 are SGHAT and FQNNGV. The CDR3 has 13 amino acids, counting the end cysteine and phenylalanine. Only CDR3 DNA is held: 39 bases, read in frame from base 1.

The CDR3 regions of human TCRbeta chains were analyzed by immunosequencing. Regarding the original processing steps: Repertoire TCRs were matched against a reference library of SARS-CoV-2-specific TCRs generated with the MIRA antigen-specificity platform. Breadth was defined as the fraction of unique TCRs that were SARS-CoV-2-associated, and depth was defined as the fraction of total T cells that were SARS-CoV-2-associated. Each spike-specific TCR was assigned to its reactive spike region and to a CD4 or CD8 class using the MIRA data. Log10-transformed breadth and depth values were compared by one-way ANOVA with Sidak's multiple comparisons tests. In TCRdb, the immuneACCESS table is reduced to in-frame sequences with V and J assigned. These tables do not hold every clone; where another copy was compared, an unresolved V gene accounts for under half, and the others remain unexplained. The D gene and trimming were derived from the DNA, and the V and J assignments and clone size from that table. This sample lists 80,000 to 100,000 clones; roughly nine tenths were detected once. The ten largest make up roughly 5.2% of the sample.

The chain links TRBV11-2 with TRBJ1-1; the D gene identity is not certain. Sequenced here: peripheral blood, sampled 28 days after the second AZD1222 dose. The source of this sequence is an adult who received the AZD1222 COVID-19 vaccine. At the DNA level, the sequence is TGTGCCAGCAGCTCCGGACTGAACACTGAAGCTTTCTTT. It specifies CASSSGLNTEAFF. The full variable domain, completed from the reference TRBV11-2 and TRBJ1-1 proteins outside the CDR3, reads EAGVAQSPRYKIIEKRQSVAFWCNPISGHATLYWYQQILGQGPKLLIQFQNNGVVDDSQLPKDRFSAERLKGVDSTLKIQPAKLEDSAVYLCASSSGLNTEAFFGQGTRLTVV.